This T cell receptor beta chain appears in the sequencing data of a study of beta chain features in type 1 diabetes. The study reverse transcribed the entire isolated RNA, so it sequenced expressed TCRB transcripts. The assay was immunoSEQ multiplex PCR, and TCRdb's table has in-frame clones only and misses some. The table records under 450,000 clones, more than 12% of them present only once. Regarding this clone: The same CDR3 also results from other DNA sequences found in this sample.

V shed 1 base and J 4 bases; nucleotides not matched to a gene: 4. CDR1 is LGHNA and CDR2 is YSLEER in the germline V gene. This CDR3 contains 15 residues. This receptor was taken from a woman between 18 and 29 years old in good health. Sequencing was carried out using naive CD4+ T cells from blood. This rearrangement joins TRBV4-3 to TRBJ2-5; 9 positions agree with TRBD2. The CDR3 bases are TGCGCCAGCAGCCAAGGGGGAGCGGGAGGAGAGACCCAGTACTTC. Amino acid sequence: CASSQGGAGGETQYF.